The 14 T cell receptor beta chains reported below all come from one sample, sequenced in a study of beta chain features in type 1 diabetes. Investigators reverse transcribed all isolated RNA, so they sequenced expressed TCRB transcripts. Clones were sequenced by immunoSEQ multiplex PCR, and TCRdb holds only the in-frame ones, with some missing. The table lists about 640,000 clones, 9.5% to 15% of them singletons, with about 0.11% in the top ten. Their recognized antigens are unknown. General observations from the study: Moderate but significant shortening of TCRB CDR3s was recorded in all four CD4+ subsets from Type 1 diabetes patients.

The sample taken for sequencing was naive CD4+ T cells from blood. These TCRs come from a man aged 30 to 39 with type 1 diabetes.

V usage is TRBV11-2 and J usage is TRBJ2-7; no definite D call. CDR3 length: 11 residues. CDR1 SGHAT and CDR2 FQNNGV come from the germline V gene. V was shortened by 1 base and J by 5 bases, with 3 bases between the two germline ends. The CDR3 sequence is CASSLVHEQYF. In DNA, the CDR3 is TGTGCCAGCAGCTTAGTCCACGAGCAGTACTTC.

In this sample, this clone turned up a few times. The V and J genes are TRBV9 and TRBJ2-1; 7 nucleotides agree with TRBD1. J lost 7 bases, V lost 3 bases, and 7 bases had no gene match. CDR1 SGDLS and CDR2 YYNGEE come from the germline V gene. The CDR3 loop spans 14 amino acids. The CDR3 DNA reads TGTGCCAGCAGCGCGACCGGGACAGAGAATGAGCAGTTCTTC. Residues: CASSATGTENEQFF. Variable domain in full (rest from reference TRBV9 and TRBJ2-1): DSGVTQTPKHLITATGQRVTLRCSPRSGDLSVYWYQQSLDQGLQFLIQYYNGEERAKGNILERFSAQQFPDLHSELNLSSLELGDSALYFCASSATGTENEQFFGPGTRLTVL.

This clone was detected a few times. J is TRBJ1-2 and V is TRBV9; D may be TRBD1 (6 bases). The CDR3 has 14 amino acids. V lost 4 bases to trimming and J lost 8 bases, with 18 bases between them. Germline V gives CDR1 SGDLS, CDR2 YYNGEE. Written as DNA, the CDR3 is TGTGCCAGCAGCCAGGGGAGTGTGGAGGGCGGCTACACCTTC. This sequence encodes CASSQGSVEGGYTF.

This clone was counted a few times. This rearrangement joins TRBV7-9 to TRBJ2-6; D may be TRBD2 (5 bases). The CDR3 sequence is 15 residues long. V lost 2 bases and J 11 bases, leaving 16 bases between the germline ends. In germline, CDR1 is SEHNR, CDR2 FQNEAQ (reference sequence). CDR3 protein: CASSLISGNRDVLTF. CDR3 nucleotide sequence: TGTGCCAGCAGCTTAATCTCGGGGAATCGGGACGTCCTGACTTTC.

The chain combines TRBV7-9 with TRBJ2-1, with D tentatively TRBD1 or TRBD2 (6 bases each). Trimming shortened V by 3 bases and J by 2 bases, and 11 bases separated the two germline ends. CDR3 length: 15 residues. Germline V gene lookup returns CDR1 SEHNR and CDR2 FQNEAQ (reference sequence). As DNA, the CDR3 is TGTGCCAGCAGCTTTAGGAGGGGGGCCTACAATGAGCAGTTCTTC. Translation: CASSFRRGAYNEQFF.

This chain uses TRBV7-9 with TRBJ2-3; D unclear. V lost 2 bases and J lost 4, with 10 bases in between. The CDR3 spans 14 residues. Germline values: CDR1 SEHNR, CDR2 FQNEAQ (reference sequence). The CDR3 DNA follows: TGTGCCAGCAGCTTAATGACGGGTTCAGATACGCAGTATTTT. Translation: CASSLMTGSDTQYF.

The J gene is TRBJ2-2, the V gene TRBV30; D remains unclear. Trimming cost V 4 bases and J 7 bases, with 7 bases left between them. CDR1 and CDR2 from the germline V gene are GTSNPN and SVGIG (reference sequence). This CDR3 contains 11 residues. Here the CDR3 reads CAWTRNGELFF. The CDR3, as DNA: TGTGCCTGGACCCGAAACGGGGAGCTGTTTTTT.

Comment on this clone: Distinct nucleotide sequences in the sample also encode this CDR3. The chain joins TRBV18 to TRBJ2-1, with 8 bases matching TRBD1. V lost 6 bases to trimming and J lost 6 bases; unmatched junction nucleotides: 7. CDR1 is KGHSH, CDR2 LQKENI, per germline. The CDR3 runs to 14 residues. In DNA form, the CDR3 reads TGTGCCAGCTCTCCCGGACAGGGTCGCAATGAGCAGTTCTTC. Its translation is CASSPGQGRNEQFF.

The table lists this clone with a few counts. This sequence joins TRBV7-3 and TRBJ1-2; 8 nucleotides agree with TRBD1. Germline V CDR1 and CDR2: SGHTA, FQGTGA. V lost 5 bases to trimming and J lost 2 bases; unmatched junction nucleotides: 7. This CDR3 comprises 15 residues. CDR3 amino acids: CASSVTGGENYGYTF. Here the CDR3 DNA reads TGTGCCAGCAGCGTCACAGGGGGAGAGAACTATGGCTACACCTTC.

The chain combines TRBV10-3 with TRBJ1-1; possibly TRBD1 for D (6 bases). Trimming removed 2 bases from V and 1 base from J, with 11 bases in between. Germline V gives CDR1 ENHRY, CDR2 SYGVKD. CDR3 length: 15 amino acids. In nucleotides, the CDR3 is TGTGCCATCAGTGAGATGGGGGGACAGAACACTGAAGCTTTCTTT. Translating gives CAISEMGGQNTEAFF.

V usage is TRBV6-5 and J usage is TRBJ1-5; 8 bases align to TRBD1. The CDR3 length is 14 residues. Germline trimming cut 6 bases from V and 6 bases from J; bases unmatched to any gene: 7. Germline CDR1 MNHEY, CDR2 SVGAGI. CDR3 DNA: TGTGCCAGCAGCCCCGACAGGGGCCCTCAGCCCCAGCATTTT. It yields the protein CASSPDRGPQPQHF.

In its sample, this clone was seen a few times. The CDR3 sequence: CASSSLGTSYEQYF. The DNA for the CDR3 is TGTGCCAGCAGCTCGCTCGGGACCAGCTACGAGCAGTACTTC. The J gene is TRBJ2-7, the V gene TRBV21-1. TRBV21-1 is assigned pseudogene status. This CDR3 has 14 residues.

This clone was found a few times. J is TRBJ2-6 and V is TRBV6-6, with D uncertain. Germline CDR1 and CDR2: MNHNY and SVGAGI (reference sequence). Trimming stripped 5 bases from V and 2 bases from J, with 4 bases between. The CDR3 loop spans 13 amino acids. CDR3 DNA: TGTGCCAGCAGTGGCGCTGGGGCCAACGTCCTGACTTTC. Protein: CASSGAGANVLTF.

In this sample, this clone turned up a few times. The chain employs TRBV5-4 and TRBJ2-4, with TRBD1 as a possible D gene (5 bases). This CDR3 is built from 14 residues. V was cut by 2 bases and J by 2 bases, with 8 bases left in between. Per the germline V gene, CDR1 is SGHNT and CDR2 is YYREEE (reference sequence). CDR3 sequence reads: CASSFSGSKNIQYF. CDR3 sequence (DNA): TGTGCCAGCAGCTTCTCAGGGTCCAAAAACATTCAGTACTTC. Combining the CDR3 with reference TRBV5-4 and TRBJ2-4 gives the whole variable domain ETGVTQSPTHLIKTRGQQVTLRCSSQSGHNTVSWYQQALGQGPQFIFQYYREEENGRGNFPPRFSGLQFPNYSSELNVNALELDDSALYLCASSFSGSKNIQYFGAGTRLSVL.